Described below is a single T cell receptor (beta chain) sequence and its context. Its antigen is unknown. No clone much larger than this one lies a single base away; base qualities are absent. From each donor, a single peripheral blood sample of around 0.12 L on average was drawn into heparinised tubes. A BD FACSAria II was used to sort naive, central memory, regulatory and stem cell-like memory CD4+ T cells with a panel that included CD45RO, CCR7, CD25, CD127, CD95 and CD27. All sorted populations exceeded 95% purity. Right away, PBMCs were isolated by Lymphoprep density gradient centrifugation and were stained directly, with no culture step. So that batch effects would be minimized, each experiment stained and sorted samples in pairs, pairing one healthy donor with one patient. This sample was included in a study of beta chain features in type 1 diabetes (dated by TCRdb to between 2017 and 2018). Study-level background: Mean age, gender distribution, total cell number and subset yield were not different between patients and healthy donors. Across all samples, roughly 110,000,000 sorted cells were examined, and cell number per subset correlated strongly with RNA yield. The study compared TCRB repertoires of sorted circulating CD4+ T cell subsets between recently diagnosed type 1 diabetes patients and matched healthy donors. Regulatory and stem cell-like memory subsets were isolated from only 8 patients and roughly eight healthy donors, whereas naive and central memory subsets came from all 30 or so donors.

V lost 5 bases and J lost 1 base; the stretch between them is 16 bases long. The CDR3 covers 16 residues, taking in both the cysteine and the phenylalanine. The DNA shown is the 48-base CDR3, in frame from base 1. According to the germline V gene, CDR1 reads SGHAT and CDR2 reads FQNNGV. All of the isolated RNA was reverse transcribed with the High Capacity cDNA Reverse Transcription Kit, so expressed TCRB transcripts were sequenced. Deep immunoSEQ sequencing was applied to naive, central memory and regulatory T cell samples, giving an average of roughly 3.5 million total reads per sample. After sorted cells were lysed in RLT buffer, RNA was extracted with DNase-treated RNeasy Micro or Mini kits, with the choice depending on cell number. Each cell subset was processed on its own to prevent cross-contamination, while patient and healthy donor samples were processed together. Using the immunoSEQ multiplex PCR, TCRB sequences were amplified from cDNA into 87-bp fragments spanning the CDR3 region. Sequencing of the amplicons was performed on the Illumina HiSeq platform. On the authors' methods: PCR bias was corrected computationally using synthetic template baselines, and reads within Hamming distance 2 were collapsed, with unmergeable singletons discarded. By aligning reads against IMGT, V, D and J genes, CDR3 length, and insertions or deletions at six rearrangement sites were assigned. Within each subset, clonotype counts were normalized to the number of sorted cells before true diversity and Gini coefficients were calculated with the tcR R package. The overlap coefficient, calculated on TCRB nucleotide sequences, was used to measure repertoire sharing. Out-of-frame TCRB sequences from naive cells were analyzed to stand in for the pre-selection repertoire. TCRdb provides this immuneACCESS table in a form limited to in-frame rearrangements. Some clones are lacking; in checked studies, under half of them reflect an unresolved V gene, and why the rest are absent is not known. D and trimming come from the DNA, and the V and J calls and clone size come from that table. In this sample the table shows about 660,000 clones, around 15% of which occur a single time. The ten largest clones add up to roughly 0.04% of the sample.

What the research found in general, with its limitations: Naive, central memory and regulatory TCRB repertoires appeared to be more similar among patients than among healthy donors. Patients with type 1 diabetes made fewer insertions and deleted more nucleotides at VDJ recombination sites, implying thymic rearrangement abnormalities. In all four CD4+ subsets, TCRB CDR3 length was moderately but significantly shorter in type 1 diabetes patients. Because cDNA was sequenced instead of genomic DNA, activated cells with high expression could be over-represented, although the groups did not differ in activation or CD3 levels. Because small numbers of individuals were included in the HLA sub-analyses, any influence of HLA type on TCRB rearrangement was left unresolved. PCR may preferentially amplify shorter templates, but because patient and control samples were amplified and corrected together, any resulting skew would affect both groups equally.

Here the chain combines TRBV11-2 and TRBJ2-3, with an unclear D gene assignment. Sequencing was carried out using naive CD4+ T cells from blood. Sample cell subset or site, as interpreted from the label and publication: true naive CD4+ T cells. The sequence derives from a man between 18 and 35 years old with type 1 diabetes. The nucleotide sequence reads as follows: TGTGCCAGCAGCCCCGCCTCCTTGGGTCGCACAGATACGCAGTATTTT. It translates as CASSPASLGRTDTQYF.